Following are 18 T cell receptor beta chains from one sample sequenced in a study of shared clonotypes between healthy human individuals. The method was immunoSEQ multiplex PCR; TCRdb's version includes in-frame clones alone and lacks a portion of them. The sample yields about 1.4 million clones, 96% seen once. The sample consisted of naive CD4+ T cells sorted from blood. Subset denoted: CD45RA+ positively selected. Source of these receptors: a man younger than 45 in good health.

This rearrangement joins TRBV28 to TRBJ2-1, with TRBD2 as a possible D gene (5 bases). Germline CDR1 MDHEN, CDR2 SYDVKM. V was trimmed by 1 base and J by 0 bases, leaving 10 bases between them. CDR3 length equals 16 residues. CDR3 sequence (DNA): TGTGCCAGCAGTTTATTGGAGGCAAGCTCCTACAATGAGCAGTTCTTC. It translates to CASSLLEASSYNEQFF.

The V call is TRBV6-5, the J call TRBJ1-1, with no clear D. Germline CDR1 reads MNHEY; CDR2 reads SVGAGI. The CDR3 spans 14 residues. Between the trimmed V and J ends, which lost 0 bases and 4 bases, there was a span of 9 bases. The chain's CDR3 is CASSYSGVGTEAFF. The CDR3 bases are TGTGCCAGCAGTTACTCTGGTGTTGGCACTGAAGCTTTCTTT.

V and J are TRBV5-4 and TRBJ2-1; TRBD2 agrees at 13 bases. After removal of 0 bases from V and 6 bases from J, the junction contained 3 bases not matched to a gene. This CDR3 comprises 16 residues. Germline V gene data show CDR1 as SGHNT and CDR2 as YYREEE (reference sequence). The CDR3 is CASSLGTSGRVNEQFF. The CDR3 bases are TGTGCCAGCAGCTTGGGGACTAGCGGGAGAGTCAATGAGCAGTTCTTC.

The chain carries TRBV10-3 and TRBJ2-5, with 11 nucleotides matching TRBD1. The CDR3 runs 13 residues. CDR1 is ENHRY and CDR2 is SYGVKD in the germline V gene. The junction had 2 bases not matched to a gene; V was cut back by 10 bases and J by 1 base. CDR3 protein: CATGQGVQETQYF. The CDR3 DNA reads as TGTGCCACGGGACAGGGGGTCCAAGAGACCCAGTACTTC.

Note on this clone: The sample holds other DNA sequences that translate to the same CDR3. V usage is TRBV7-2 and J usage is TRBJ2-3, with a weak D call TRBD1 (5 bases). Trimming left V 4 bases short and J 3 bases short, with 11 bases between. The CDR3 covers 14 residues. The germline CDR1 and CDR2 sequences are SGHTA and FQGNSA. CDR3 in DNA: TGTGCCAGCAGCTCAACCCCAGGGACAGATACGCAGTATTTT. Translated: CASSSTPGTDTQYF.

CDR3 DNA: TGTGCCAGCAGCCCACTCGGGGGAGAAATCTACGAGCAGTACTTC. Translation gives CASSPLGGEIYEQYF. The chain combines TRBV21-1 with TRBJ2-7; the D call of TRBD2 is as the table states it, not checked on the DNA. TRBV21-1 is noted as a pseudogene. This CDR3 has 15 amino acids.

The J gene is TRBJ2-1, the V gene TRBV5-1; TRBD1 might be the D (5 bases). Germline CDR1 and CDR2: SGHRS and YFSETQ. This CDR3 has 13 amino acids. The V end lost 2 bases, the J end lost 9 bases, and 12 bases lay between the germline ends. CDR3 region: CASSFMDNAEQFF. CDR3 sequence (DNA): TGCGCCAGCAGCTTTATGGACAACGCTGAGCAGTTCTTC.

The CDR3 sequence is CATGASGTDTQYF. The CDR3 nucleotides are TGTGCCACGGGGGCAAGCGGCACAGATACGCAGTATTTT. The V and J genes are TRBV15 and TRBJ2-3; possibly TRBD1 for D (6 bases). CDR1 is LNHNV and CDR2 is YYDKDF in the germline V gene (reference sequence). Deletions cut 9 bases from V and 1 base from J, with 11 bases between. There are 13 residues in the CDR3.

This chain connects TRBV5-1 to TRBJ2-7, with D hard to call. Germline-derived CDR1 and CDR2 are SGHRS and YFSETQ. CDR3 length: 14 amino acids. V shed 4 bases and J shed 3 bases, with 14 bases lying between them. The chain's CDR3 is CASSVNGPGYEQYF. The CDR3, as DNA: TGCGCCAGCAGCGTAAACGGACCCGGCTACGAGCAGTACTTC.

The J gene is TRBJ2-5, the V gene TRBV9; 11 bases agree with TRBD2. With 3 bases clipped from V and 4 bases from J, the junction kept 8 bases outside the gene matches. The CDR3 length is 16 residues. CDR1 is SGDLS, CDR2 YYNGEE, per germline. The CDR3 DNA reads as TGTGCCAGCAGCGGATCACTAGCGGGAGTAGGAGAGACCCAGTACTTC. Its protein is CASSGSLAGVGETQYF.

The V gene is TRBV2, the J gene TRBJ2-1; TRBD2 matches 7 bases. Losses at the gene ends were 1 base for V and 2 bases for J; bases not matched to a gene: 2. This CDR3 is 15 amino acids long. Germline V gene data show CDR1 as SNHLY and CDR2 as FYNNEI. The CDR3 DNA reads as TGTGCCAGCAGTGAAGGTCGGGGGGCCTACAATGAGCAGTTCTTC. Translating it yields CASSEGRGAYNEQFF.

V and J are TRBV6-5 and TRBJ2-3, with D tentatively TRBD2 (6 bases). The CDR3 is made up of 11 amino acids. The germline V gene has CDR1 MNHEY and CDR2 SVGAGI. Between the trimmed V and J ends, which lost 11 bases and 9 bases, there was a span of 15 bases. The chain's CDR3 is CAAVGGYTQYF. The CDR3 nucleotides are TGTGCCGCCGTCGGAGGGTACACGCAGTATTTT.

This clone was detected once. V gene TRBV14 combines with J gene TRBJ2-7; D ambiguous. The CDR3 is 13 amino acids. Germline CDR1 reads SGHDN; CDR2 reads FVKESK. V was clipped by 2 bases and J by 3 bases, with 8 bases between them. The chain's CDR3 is CASSQNPFYEQYF. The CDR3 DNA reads TGTGCCAGCAGCCAAAACCCTTTCTACGAGCAGTACTTC.

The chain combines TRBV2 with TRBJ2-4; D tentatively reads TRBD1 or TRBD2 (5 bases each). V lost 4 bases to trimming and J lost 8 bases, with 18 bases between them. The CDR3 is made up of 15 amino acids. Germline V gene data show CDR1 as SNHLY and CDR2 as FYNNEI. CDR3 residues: CASSVGDSVQDIQYF. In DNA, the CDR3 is TGTGCCAGCAGTGTGGGGGATTCGGTTCAGGACATTCAGTACTTC.

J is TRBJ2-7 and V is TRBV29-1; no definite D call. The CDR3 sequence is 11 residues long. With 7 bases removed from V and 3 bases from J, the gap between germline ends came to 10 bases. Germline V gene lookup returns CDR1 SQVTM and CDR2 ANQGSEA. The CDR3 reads CSGGSSYEQYF. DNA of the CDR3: TGCAGCGGCGGATCGAGCTACGAGCAGTACTTC.

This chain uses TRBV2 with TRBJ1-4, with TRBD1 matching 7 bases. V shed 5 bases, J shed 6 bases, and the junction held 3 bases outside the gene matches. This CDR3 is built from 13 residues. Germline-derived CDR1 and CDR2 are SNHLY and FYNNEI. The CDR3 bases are TGTGCCAGCAGTTGGCAGGGGGATGAAAAACTGTTTTTT. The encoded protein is CASSWQGDEKLFF.

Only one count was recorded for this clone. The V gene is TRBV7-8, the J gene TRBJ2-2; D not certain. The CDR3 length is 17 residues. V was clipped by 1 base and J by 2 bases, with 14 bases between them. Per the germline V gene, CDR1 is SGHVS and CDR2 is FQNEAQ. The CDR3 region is CASSLELSRLNTGELFF. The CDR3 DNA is TGTGCCAGCAGCTTAGAGTTAAGCAGATTAAACACCGGGGAGCTGTTTTTT.

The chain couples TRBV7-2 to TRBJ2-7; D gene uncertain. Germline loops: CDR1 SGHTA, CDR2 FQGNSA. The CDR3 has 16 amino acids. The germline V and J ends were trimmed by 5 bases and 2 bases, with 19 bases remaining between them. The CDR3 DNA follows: TGTGCCAGCAGCCCCAGACTGGTACTACCCGCCTACGAGCAGTACTTC. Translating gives CASSPRLVLPAYEQYF.